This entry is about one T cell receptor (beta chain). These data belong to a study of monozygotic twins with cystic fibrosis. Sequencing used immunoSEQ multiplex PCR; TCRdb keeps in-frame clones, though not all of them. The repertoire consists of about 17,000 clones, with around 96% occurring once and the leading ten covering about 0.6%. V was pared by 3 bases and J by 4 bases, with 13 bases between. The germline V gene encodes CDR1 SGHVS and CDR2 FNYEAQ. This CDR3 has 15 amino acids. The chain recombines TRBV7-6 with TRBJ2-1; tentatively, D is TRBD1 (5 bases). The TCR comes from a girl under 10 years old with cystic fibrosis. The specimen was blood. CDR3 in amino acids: CASSFEGAPYNEQFF. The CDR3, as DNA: TGTGCCAGCAGCTTTGAAGGGGCCCCGTACAATGAGCAGTTCTTC.